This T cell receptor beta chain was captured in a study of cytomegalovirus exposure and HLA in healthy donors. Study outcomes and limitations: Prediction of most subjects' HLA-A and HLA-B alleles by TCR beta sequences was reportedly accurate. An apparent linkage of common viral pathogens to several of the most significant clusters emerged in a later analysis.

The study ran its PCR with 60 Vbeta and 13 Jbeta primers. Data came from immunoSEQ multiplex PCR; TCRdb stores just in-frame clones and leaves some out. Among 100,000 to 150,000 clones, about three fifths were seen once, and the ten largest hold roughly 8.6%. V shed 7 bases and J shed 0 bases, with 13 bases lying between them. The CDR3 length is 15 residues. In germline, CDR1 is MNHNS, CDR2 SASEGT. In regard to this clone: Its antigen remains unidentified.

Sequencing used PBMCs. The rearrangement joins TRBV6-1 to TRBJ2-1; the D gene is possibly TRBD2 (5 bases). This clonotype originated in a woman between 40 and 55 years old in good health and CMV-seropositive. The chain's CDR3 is CASNKAAYSYNEQFF. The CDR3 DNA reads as TGTGCCAGCAACAAAGCGGCCTACTCCTACAATGAGCAGTTCTTC.